This T cell receptor beta chain is from a study of pediatric ulcerative colitis (dated by TCRdb to 2018 to 2020). Regarding the research as a whole: Of the ulcerative colitis patients, about 7 had pancolitis and two had left-sided colitis, and histology in every patient was consistent with ulcerative colitis. Nine newly diagnosed, treatment-naive pediatric ulcerative colitis patients and four non-IBD control children each provided paired blood and rectal samples. By Pediatric Ulcerative Colitis Activity Index, two patients had mild disease, several had moderate disease and three had acute severe colitis. The investigation overall reported the following: A couple of rectal CDR3 clonotypes turned up in every ulcerative colitis patient but in none of the controls. For technical reasons, the blood samples of a couple of patients yielded substantially fewer templates, so those samples were excluded from the blood-rectal overlap analysis. Rectal repertoire features separated controls, mild-moderate and acute severe colitis patients; acute severe colitis showed reduced rectal diversity due to clonal expansions. The healthy control group was small, with only four individuals. Blood-derived T cells may have been included in the rectal pinch biopsies, particularly in patients with overt colitis. Repertoires were derived from total lymphocyte DNA, so rare subsets such as regulatory T cells may have patterns not reflected. Autologous blood-rectal clonal overlap was significantly higher in ulcerative colitis patients than in controls, suggesting increased T cell trafficking to inflamed tissue.

Using the immunoSEQ TRB Survey service, rearranged CDR3 beta regions were amplified from genomic DNA with multiplex V and J primers. To keep sequencing depth equal across samples, survey-level depth of up to 500,000 reads per sample was applied. Libraries were purified and pooled, and sequencing was performed on Illumina technology. On the study's bioinformatics: Productive clonality, sample overlap, pairwise scatters, CDR3 beta length, V/D/J gene usage and productiveness were all assessed with the immunoSEQ online tools. Calculated diversity was defined as the number of unique rearrangements divided by total templates, multiplied by 100, and Shannon and Simpson indices were computed as well. For principal component analysis, Z-score normalized data were analyzed with the R prcomp function and the ggbiplot package. Morisita's index was used to quantify blood-rectal clonal overlap within each subject. TCRdb mirrors the immuneACCESS table, restricted to in-frame sequences. Some clones are absent from its copies; in checked studies, under half trace to an unresolved V gene, and the reason for the others is unknown. The V and J calls and the clone size are those of that table, but D and trimming were determined from the DNA. For this sample there are about 22,000 clones; about 65% appear just once. 15% to 18% of the sample belongs to the ten largest clones.

During colonoscopy, one to two rectal pinch biopsies were obtained for research purposes. Ulcerative colitis patients had received no immunosuppressive medication before the diagnostic colonoscopy. Rectal biopsies were digested with proteinase K before DNA isolation. The Wizard kit (Promega) was used to extract genomic DNA from both blood and intestinal samples. V is shortened by 4 bases, J by 9 bases, and the region joining them spans 11 bases. The germline V gene (reference sequence) supplies CDR1 SEHNR and CDR2 FQNEAQ. Spanning cysteine to phenylalanine, the CDR3 consists of 12 amino acids. Only the CDR3 DNA stays, 36 bases, in frame from base 1. Note on this clone: It lacks a known antigen. It has no much larger one-base neighbor in the sample; base qualities were not kept.

The sequence is built from TRBV7-9 and TRBJ2-3, with the D gene not clear enough to name. The sequencing sample was made of gut tissue. The source is a boy aged 5-17 years with severe ulcerative colitis. This receptor has the CDR3 CASSYSPRTQYF. In nucleotides, the sequence is TGTGCCAGCAGCTACTCTCCGAGGACGCAGTATTTT.